The table lists the clone carrying this T cell receptor beta chain with a few counts. Germline V CDR1 and CDR2: GTSNPN, SVGIG (reference sequence). This CDR3 is 14 amino acids long. V lost 8 bases, J lost 3 bases, and 7 bases stayed unmatched. The source of the sample is a study of regulatory T cells in long-lasting Graves disease. Libraries of TCR beta came from iRepertoire HTBI primers plus Arm-PCR of CDR3 regions. MiXCR was run by TCRdb on the multiplex PCR reads, yielding one entry per CDR3 protein. The repertoire consists of around 480,000 distinct CDR3 sequences, with about a sixth occurring once and the leading ten covering 12%. This sample's time point: newly diagnosed GD, antithyroid drugs for less than 3 months. Construction of the TCR library relied on RNA isolated from PBMCs. These same records also appear under a second study, on T cells in Graves' hyperthyroidism and ophthalmopathy. As that report states: Thyroid ultrasound, orbital computed tomography, clinical symptoms, and serum thyroxine and TRAb underpinned diagnoses.

The clonotype comes from a man aged 35 to 55 with Graves disease. This chain links TRBV30 with TRBJ2-3; 11 bases align to TRBD2. Specimen: peripheral blood mononuclear cells (PBMCs), collected at new diagnosis, from a patient treated with antithyroid drugs. CDR3 protein: CAGIAGGETDTQYF. The DNA for the CDR3 is TGTGCCGGAATAGCGGGAGGGGAGACAGATACGCAGTATTTT.